Listed below are T cell receptor beta chains from one sample, sequenced in a study of cytomegalovirus exposure and HLA in healthy donors. Assay used: immunoSEQ multiplex PCR; TCRdb lists only in-frame clones, some missing. The data hold about 180,000 clones, with about three quarters observed a single time. Sequenced sample: PBMCs. The receptors were gathered from a man aged 40-55 years in good health and CMV-seropositive. Both conserved end residues are part of each CDR3. Fields, in order: D gene, J gene, V gene, clone size, CDR3 protein, CDR3 DNA. D genes are given only for firm matches. Rows may omit the clone size; those that give it use once, few, many or a size class.

TRBD1,TRBJ1-6,TRBV19,NA,CASRVTGQGTGTYNSPLHF,TGTGCCAGTAGAGTGACGGGACAGGGGACGGGCACCTATAATTCACCCCTCCACTTT
NA,TRBJ1-4,TRBV5-6,NA,CASSLDDRMTGKLFF,TGTGCCAGCAGCTTGGATGACAGGATGACGGGAAAACTGTTTTTT
NA,TRBJ2-1,TRBV5-1,once,CASSLYTSYPNEQFF,TGCGCCAGCAGCTTGTATACTAGCTATCCCAATGAGCAGTTCTTC
TRBD2,TRBJ2-7,TRBV28,NA,CASSGTSGGSYEQYF,TGTGCCAGCAGTGGGACTAGCGGGGGTTCCTACGAGCAGTACTTC
TRBD1,TRBJ2-5,TRBV5-4,NA,CASSLGQGGGETQYF,TGTGCCAGCAGCTTGGGACAGGGTGGGGGTGAGACCCAGTACTTC
NA,TRBJ2-3,TRBV5-4,NA,CASRLALGTDTQYF,TGTGCCAGCAGGCTAGCTCTTGGCACAGATACGCAGTATTTT
TRBD2,TRBJ2-1,TRBV18,once,CASSPSLAGASGEQFF,TGTGCCAGCTCACCGTCACTAGCGGGAGCTTCGGGTGAGCAGTTCTTC
TRBD1,TRBJ2-6,TRBV2,NA,CASGTGSGANGLTF,TGTGCCAGCGGGACAGGGAGCGGGGCCAACGGCCTGACTTTC
NA,TRBJ2-3,TRBV5-1,NA,CASSQYKTDTQYF,TGCGCCAGCAGCCAGTACAAGACAGATACGCAGTATTTT
TRBD1,TRBJ1-1,TRBV29-1,NA,CSVEDGRQGLASNTEAFF,TGCAGCGTTGAAGATGGGAGACAGGGGCTAGCAAGCAACACTGAAGCTTTCTTT
TRBD2,TRBJ2-7,TRBV6-6,NA,CASSRLAGASYEQYF,TGTGCCAGCAGTCGCCTAGCGGGAGCCTCCTACGAGCAGTACTTC
NA,TRBJ2-7,TRBV5-6,NA,CASSSYYEQYF,TGTGCCAGCAGCTCCTATTACGAGCAGTACTTC
NA,TRBJ2-3,TRBV10-3,NA,CAISDGDTQYF,TGTGCCATCAGTGACGGAGATACGCAGTATTTT
TRBD1,TRBJ1-3,TRBV7-8,NA,CASSLSTGGRAGNTIYF,TGTGCCAGCAGCCTTTCCACAGGGGGGCGCGCTGGAAACACCATATATTTT
NA,TRBJ1-5,TRBV25-1,NA,CASSEAQGHNQPQHF,TGTGCCAGCAGTGAAGCTCAGGGGCATAATCAGCCCCAGCATTTT